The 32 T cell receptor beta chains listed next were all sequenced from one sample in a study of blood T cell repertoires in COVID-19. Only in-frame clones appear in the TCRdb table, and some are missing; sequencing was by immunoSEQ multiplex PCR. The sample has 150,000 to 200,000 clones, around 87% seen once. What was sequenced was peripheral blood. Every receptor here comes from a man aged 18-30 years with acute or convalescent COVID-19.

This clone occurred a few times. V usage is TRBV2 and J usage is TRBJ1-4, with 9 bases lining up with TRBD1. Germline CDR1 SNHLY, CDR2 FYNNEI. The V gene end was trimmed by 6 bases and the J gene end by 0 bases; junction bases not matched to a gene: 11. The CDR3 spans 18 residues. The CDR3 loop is CASRFTGTGNPTNEKLFF. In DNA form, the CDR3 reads TGTGCCAGCAGATTCACCGGGACAGGGAATCCAACTAATGAAAAACTGTTTTTT.

In DNA form, the CDR3 reads TGTGCCAGCAGCTGGGCGGGACAGGGCACTAACTATGGCTACACCTTC. It yields the protein CASSWAGQGTNYGYTF. J is TRBJ1-2 and V is TRBV5-6; TRBD1 aligns across 9 bases. Germline V gives CDR1 SGHDT, CDR2 YYEEEE. The CDR3 consists of 16 residues. V lost 3 bases and J lost 0; bases outside the gene matches: 6.

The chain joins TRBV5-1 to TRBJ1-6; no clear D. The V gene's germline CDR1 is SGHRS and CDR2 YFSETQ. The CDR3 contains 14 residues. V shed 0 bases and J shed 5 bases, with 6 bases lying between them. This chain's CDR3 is CASSLVQNNSPLHF. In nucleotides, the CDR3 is TGCGCCAGCAGCTTGGTTCAGAATAATTCACCCCTCCACTTT.

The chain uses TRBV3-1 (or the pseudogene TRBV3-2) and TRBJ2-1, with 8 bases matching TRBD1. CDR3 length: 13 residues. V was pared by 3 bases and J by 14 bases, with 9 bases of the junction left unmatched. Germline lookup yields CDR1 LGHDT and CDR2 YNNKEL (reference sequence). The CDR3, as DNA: TGTGCCAGCAGCCAGTATCAGGGGGCCGCAGAGTTCTTC. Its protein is CASSQYQGAAEFF.

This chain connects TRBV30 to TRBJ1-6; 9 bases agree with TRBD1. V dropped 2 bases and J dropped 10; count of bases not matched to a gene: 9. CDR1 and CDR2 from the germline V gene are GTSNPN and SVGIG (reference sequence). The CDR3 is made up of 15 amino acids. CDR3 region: CAWSKGGTGRSPLHF. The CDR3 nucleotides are TGTGCCTGGAGTAAGGGCGGGACAGGGAGGTCACCCCTCCACTTT.

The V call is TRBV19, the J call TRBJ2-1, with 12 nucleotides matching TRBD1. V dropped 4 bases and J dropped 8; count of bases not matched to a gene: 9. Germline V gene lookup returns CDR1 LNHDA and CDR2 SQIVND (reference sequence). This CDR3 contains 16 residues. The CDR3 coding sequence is TGTGCCAGTAGTAATACCGGGACAGGGGGCAAGGATGAGCAGTTCTTC. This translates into CASSNTGTGGKDEQFF.

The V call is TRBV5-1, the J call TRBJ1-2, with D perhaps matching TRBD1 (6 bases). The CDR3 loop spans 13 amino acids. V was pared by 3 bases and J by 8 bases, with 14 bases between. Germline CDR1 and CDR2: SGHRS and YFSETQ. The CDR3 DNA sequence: TGCGCCAGCAGCTGGGAGACAGGTCTCGGCTACACCTTC. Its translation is CASSWETGLGYTF.

As DNA, the CDR3 is TGTGCCAGCAGCTTATCAGGAAATCAGCCCCAGCATTTT. Encoded protein: CASSLSGNQPQHF. The chain couples TRBV7-9 to TRBJ1-5; D not certain. The CDR3 is 13 residues long. Germline CDR1 and CDR2: SEHNR and FQNEAQ (reference sequence). Between the trimmed V and J ends, which lost 2 bases and 4 bases, there was a span of 6 bases.

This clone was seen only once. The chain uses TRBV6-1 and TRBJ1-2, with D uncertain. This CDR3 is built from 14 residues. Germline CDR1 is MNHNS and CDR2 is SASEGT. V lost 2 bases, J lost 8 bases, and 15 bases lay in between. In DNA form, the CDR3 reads TGTGCCAGCAGTGAACCCCACAGCAAAAGGGGCTACACCTTC. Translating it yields CASSEPHSKRGYTF.

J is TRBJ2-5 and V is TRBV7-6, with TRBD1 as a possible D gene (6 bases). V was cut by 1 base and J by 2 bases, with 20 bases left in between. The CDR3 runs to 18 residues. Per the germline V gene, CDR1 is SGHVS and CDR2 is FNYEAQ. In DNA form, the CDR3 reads TGTGCCAGCAGCTTAGAGGGCCCTCTTGACAGGAAACAAGAGACCCAGTACTTC. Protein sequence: CASSLEGPLDRKQETQYF. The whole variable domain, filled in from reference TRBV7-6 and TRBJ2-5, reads GAGVSQSPRYKVTKRGQDVALRCDPISGHVSLYWYRQALGQGPEFLTYFNYEAQQDKSGLPNDRFSAERPEGSISTLTIQRTEQRDSAMYRCASSLEGPLDRKQETQYFGPGTRLLVL.

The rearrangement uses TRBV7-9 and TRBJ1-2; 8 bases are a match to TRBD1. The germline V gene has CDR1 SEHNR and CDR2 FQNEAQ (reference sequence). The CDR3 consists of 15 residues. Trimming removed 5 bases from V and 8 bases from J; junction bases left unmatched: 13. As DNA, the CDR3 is TGTGCCAGCAGCAGACCCGAGACAGGGGCGGGGGGCTACACCTTC. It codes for CASSRPETGAGGYTF. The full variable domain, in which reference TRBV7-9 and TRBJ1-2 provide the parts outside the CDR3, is DTGVSQNPRHKITKRGQNVTFRCDPISEHNRLYWYRQTLGQGPEFLTYFQNEAQLEKSRLLSDRFSAERPKGSFSTLEIQRTEQGDSAMYLCASSRPETGAGGYTFGSGTRLTVV.

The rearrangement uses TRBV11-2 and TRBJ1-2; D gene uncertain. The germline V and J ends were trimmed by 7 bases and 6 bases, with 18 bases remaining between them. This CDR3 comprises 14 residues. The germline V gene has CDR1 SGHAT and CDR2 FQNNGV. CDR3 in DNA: TGTGCCAGCAAGAGCCGTCCTATCGTGGATGGCTACACCTTC. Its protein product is CASKSRPIVDGYTF.

The CDR3 sequence: CASSLAGSDETQYF. The CDR3 DNA follows: TGTGCCAGCAGCTTAGCGGGCAGTGACGAGACCCAGTACTTC. The V gene is TRBV7-9, the J gene TRBJ2-5; D unresolved. The V end lost 0 bases, the J end lost 5 bases, and 10 bases lay between the germline ends. The CDR3 loop spans 14 amino acids. The germline V gene has CDR1 SEHNR and CDR2 FQNEAQ (reference sequence). Looking up the rest from reference TRBV7-9 and TRBJ2-5 gives the full variable domain: DTGVSQNPRHKITKRGQNVTFRCDPISEHNRLYWYRQTLGQGPEFLTYFQNEAQLEKSRLLSDRFSAERPKGSFSTLEIQRTEQGDSAMYLCASSLAGSDETQYFGPGTRLLVL.

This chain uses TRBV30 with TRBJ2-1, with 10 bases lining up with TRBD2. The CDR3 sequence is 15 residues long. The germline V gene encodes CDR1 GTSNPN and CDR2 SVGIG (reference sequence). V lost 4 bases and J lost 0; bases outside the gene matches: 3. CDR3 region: CAWTSGGSSYNEQFF. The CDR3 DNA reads TGTGCCTGGACTAGCGGGGGTAGCTCCTACAATGAGCAGTTCTTC.

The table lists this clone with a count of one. DNA for the CDR3: TGTGCCAGCAGTCAAGTGGGGAGTACATTTTCGGGAAACACCATATATTTT. Its translation: CASSQVGSTFSGNTIYF. The V and J genes are TRBV28 and TRBJ1-3, with D hard to call. The V gene lost 5 bases and the J gene lost 4 bases, with 21 bases spanning the gap. Germline V lookup: CDR1 MDHEN, CDR2 SYDVKM. This CDR3 is built from 17 residues.

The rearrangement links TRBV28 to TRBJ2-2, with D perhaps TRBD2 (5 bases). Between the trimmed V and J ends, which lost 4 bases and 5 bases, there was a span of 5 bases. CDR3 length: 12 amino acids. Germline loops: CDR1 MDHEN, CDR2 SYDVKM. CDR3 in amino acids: CASSSGTGELFF. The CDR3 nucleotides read TGTGCCAGCAGTTCGGGGACCGGGGAGCTGTTTTTT.

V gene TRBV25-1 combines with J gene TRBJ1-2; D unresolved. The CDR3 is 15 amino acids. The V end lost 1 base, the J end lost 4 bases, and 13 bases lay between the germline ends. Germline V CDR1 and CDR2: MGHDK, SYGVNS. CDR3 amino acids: CASSELLKAVYGYTF. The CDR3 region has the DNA TGTGCCAGCAGTGAATTATTAAAGGCGGTCTATGGCTACACCTTC.

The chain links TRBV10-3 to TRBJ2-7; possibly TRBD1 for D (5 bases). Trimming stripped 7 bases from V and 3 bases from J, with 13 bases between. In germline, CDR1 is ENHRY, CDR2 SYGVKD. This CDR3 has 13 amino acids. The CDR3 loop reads CAINTGEIYEQYF. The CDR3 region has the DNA TGTGCCATCAATACAGGAGAGATCTACGAGCAGTACTTC.

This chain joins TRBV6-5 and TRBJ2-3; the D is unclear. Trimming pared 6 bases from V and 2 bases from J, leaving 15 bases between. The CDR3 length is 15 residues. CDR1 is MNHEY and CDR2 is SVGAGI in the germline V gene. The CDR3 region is CASRMPGGNTDTQYF. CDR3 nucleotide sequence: TGTGCCAGCAGGATGCCCGGCGGAAACACAGATACGCAGTATTTT.

Here the CDR3 reads CASGLVPMGGQGAINEQFF. The CDR3, as DNA: TGTGCTAGTGGTTTGGTCCCCATGGGGGGACAGGGGGCAATTAATGAGCAGTTCTTC. The chain is built from TRBV12-5 and TRBJ2-1; 12 bases are shared with TRBD1. The CDR3 is 19 residues long. The V gene end was trimmed by 0 bases and the J gene end by 7 bases; junction bases not matched to a gene: 13. From germline, CDR1 is LGHNT and CDR2 FRNRAP.

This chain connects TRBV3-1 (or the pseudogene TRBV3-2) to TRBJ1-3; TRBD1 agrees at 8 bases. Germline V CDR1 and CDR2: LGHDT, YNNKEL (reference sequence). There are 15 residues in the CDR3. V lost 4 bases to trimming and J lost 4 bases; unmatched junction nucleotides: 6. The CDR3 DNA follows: TGTGCCAGCAGCCGAAAGACAGGGGTCGGAAACACCATATATTTT. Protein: CASSRKTGVGNTIYF.

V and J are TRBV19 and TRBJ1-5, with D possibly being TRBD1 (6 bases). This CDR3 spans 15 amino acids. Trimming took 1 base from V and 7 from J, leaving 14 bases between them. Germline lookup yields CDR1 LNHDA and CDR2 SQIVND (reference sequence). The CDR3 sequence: CASSIGGQGRQPQHF. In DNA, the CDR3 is TGTGCCAGTAGTATAGGGGGGCAGGGTCGGCAGCCCCAGCATTTT. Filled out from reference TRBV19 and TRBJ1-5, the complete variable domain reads DGGITQSPKYLFRKEGQNVTLSCEQNLNHDAMYWYRQDPGQGLRLIYYSQIVNDFQKGDIAEGYSVSREKKESFPLTVTSAQKNPTAFYLCASSIGGQGRQPQHFGDGTRLSIL.

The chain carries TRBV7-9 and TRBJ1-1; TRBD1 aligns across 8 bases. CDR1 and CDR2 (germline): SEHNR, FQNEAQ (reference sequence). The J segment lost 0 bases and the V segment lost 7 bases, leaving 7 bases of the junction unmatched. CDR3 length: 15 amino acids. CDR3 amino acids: CASTRTGNMNTEAFF. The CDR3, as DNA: TGTGCCAGCACCCGGACAGGGAACATGAACACTGAAGCTTTCTTT.

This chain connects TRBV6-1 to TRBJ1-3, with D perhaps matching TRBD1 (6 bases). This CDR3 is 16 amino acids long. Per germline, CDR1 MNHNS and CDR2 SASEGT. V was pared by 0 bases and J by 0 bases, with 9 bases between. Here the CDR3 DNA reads TGTGCCAGCAGTGAAGCCGGGACAAGCTCTGGAAACACCATATATTTT. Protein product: CASSEAGTSSGNTIYF.

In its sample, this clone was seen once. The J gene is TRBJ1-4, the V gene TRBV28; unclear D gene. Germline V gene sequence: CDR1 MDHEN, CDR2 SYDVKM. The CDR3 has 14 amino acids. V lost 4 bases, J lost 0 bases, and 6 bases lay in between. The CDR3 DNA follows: TGTGCCAGCAGTTCCGGGACAACTAATGAAAAACTGTTTTTT. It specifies CASSSGTTNEKLFF.

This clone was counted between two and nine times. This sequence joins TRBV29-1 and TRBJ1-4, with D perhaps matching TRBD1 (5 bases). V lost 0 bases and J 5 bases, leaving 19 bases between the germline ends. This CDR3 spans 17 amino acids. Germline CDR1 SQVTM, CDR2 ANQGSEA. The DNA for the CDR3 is TGCAGCGTTGAAGATCAGTGGGGCAGTTCGGGCAATGAAAAACTGTTTTTT. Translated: CSVEDQWGSSGNEKLFF.

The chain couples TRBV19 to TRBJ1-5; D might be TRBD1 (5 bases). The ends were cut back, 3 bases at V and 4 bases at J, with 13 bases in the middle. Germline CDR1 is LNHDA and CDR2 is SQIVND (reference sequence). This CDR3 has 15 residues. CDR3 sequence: CASSIGGGVNQPQHF. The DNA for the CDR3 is TGTGCCAGTAGTATTGGGGGAGGGGTTAATCAGCCCCAGCATTTT.

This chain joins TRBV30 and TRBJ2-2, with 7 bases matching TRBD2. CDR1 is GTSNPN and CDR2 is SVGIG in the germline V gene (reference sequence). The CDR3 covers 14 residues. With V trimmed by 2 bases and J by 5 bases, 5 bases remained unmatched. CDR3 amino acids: CAWSSGGGTGELFF. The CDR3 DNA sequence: TGTGCCTGGAGTTCTGGGGGGGGGACCGGGGAGCTGTTTTTT. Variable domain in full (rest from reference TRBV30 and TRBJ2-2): SQTIHQWPATLVQPVGSPLSLECTVEGTSNPNLYWYRQAAGRGLQLLFYSVGIGQISSEVPQNLSASRPQDRQFILSSKKLLLSDSGFYLCAWSSGGGTGELFFGEGSRLTVL.

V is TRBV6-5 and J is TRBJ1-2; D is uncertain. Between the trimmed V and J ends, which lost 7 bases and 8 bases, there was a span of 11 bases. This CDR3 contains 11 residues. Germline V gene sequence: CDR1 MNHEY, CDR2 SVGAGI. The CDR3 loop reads CASMGGWGYTF. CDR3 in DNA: TGTGCCAGCATGGGCGGGTGGGGCTACACCTTC.

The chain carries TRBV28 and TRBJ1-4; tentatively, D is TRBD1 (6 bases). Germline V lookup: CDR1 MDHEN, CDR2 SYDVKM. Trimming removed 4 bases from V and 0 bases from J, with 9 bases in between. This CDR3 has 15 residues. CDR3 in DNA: TGTGCCAGCAGTTCCGGACAGACAACTAATGAAAAACTGTTTTTT. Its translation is CASSSGQTTNEKLFF. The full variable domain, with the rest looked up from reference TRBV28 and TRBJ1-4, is DVKVTQSSRYLVKRTGEKVFLECVQDMDHENMFWYRQDPGLGLRLIYFSYDVKMKEKGDIPEGYSVSREKKERFSLILESASTNQTSMYLCASSSGQTTNEKLFFGSGTQLSVL.

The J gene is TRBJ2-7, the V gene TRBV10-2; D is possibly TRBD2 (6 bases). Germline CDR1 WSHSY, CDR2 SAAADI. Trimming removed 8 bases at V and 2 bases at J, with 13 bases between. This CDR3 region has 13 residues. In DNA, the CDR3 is TGCGCCAGCCGAAAAACTAGCACCTACGAGCAGTACTTC. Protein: CASRKTSTYEQYF.

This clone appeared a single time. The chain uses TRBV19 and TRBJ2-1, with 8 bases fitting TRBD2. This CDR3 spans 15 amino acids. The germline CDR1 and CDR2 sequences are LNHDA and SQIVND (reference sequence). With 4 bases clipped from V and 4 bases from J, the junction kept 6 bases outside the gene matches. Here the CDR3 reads CASSTRGGRYNEQFF. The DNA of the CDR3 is TGTGCCAGTAGTACACGGGGGGGCCGGTACAATGAGCAGTTCTTC.